A single sample gave rise to the 17 T cell receptor beta chains below, sequenced in a study of blood T cell repertoires in COVID-19. Some clones are missing from TCRdb's copy, which holds only in-frame ones; the method was immunoSEQ multiplex PCR. Of about 280,000 clones listed, roughly 80% are singletons. Material: PBMCs or T cells enriched from blood (not recorded which). The receptors stem from a man aged 35 to 55 who had been exposed to COVID-19.

The chain uses TRBV5-1 and TRBJ2-2; D gene uncertain. Germline V gives CDR1 SGHRS, CDR2 YFSETQ. V lost 3 bases, J lost 5 bases, and 23 bases lay in between. This CDR3 is 18 amino acids long. In nucleotides, the CDR3 is TGCGCCAGCAGCTCAGGTCGATCCCTACCGGCTACGACCGGGGAGCTGTTTTTT. Its protein is CASSSGRSLPATTGELFF.

The CDR3 protein is CASSLDRGIIGQPQHF. DNA of the CDR3: TGTGCCAGCAGTCTGGACAGGGGAATTATCGGTCAGCCCCAGCATTTT. This rearrangement joins TRBV2 to TRBJ1-5; 9 bases map to TRBD1. The CDR3 has 16 amino acids. Trimming removed 5 bases from V and 6 bases from J; junction bases left unmatched: 11. Germline V gene lookup returns CDR1 SNHLY and CDR2 FYNNEI. The full variable domain, its missing parts supplied by reference TRBV2 and TRBJ1-5, is EPEVTQTPSHQVTQMGQEVILRCVPISNHLYFYWYRQILGQKVEFLVSFYNNEISEKSEIFDDQFSVERPDGSNFTLKIRSTKLEDSAMYFCASSLDRGIIGQPQHFGDGTRLSIL.

The genes are TRBV2 and TRBJ1-2, with unresolved D. This CDR3 region has 15 residues. Germline loops: CDR1 SNHLY, CDR2 FYNNEI. V was clipped by 7 bases and J by 0 bases, with 15 bases between them. CDR3 loop: CASIPGARANYGYTF. CDR3 DNA: TGTGCCAGCATTCCAGGCGCCAGAGCTAACTATGGCTACACCTTC.

The CDR3 coding sequence is TGTGCCAGCAGTTCCCAATCCAGGGGTGAAGCTTTCTTT. Its translation: CASSSQSRGEAFF. The rearrangement links TRBV12-3 or TRBV12-4 to TRBJ1-1, with D possibly being TRBD1 (6 bases). CDR3 length: 13 residues. The V and J ends lost 4 bases and 7 bases respectively, with 13 bases between them.

This clone was observed once. This sequence joins TRBV7-9 and TRBJ2-5; perhaps TRBD2 as D (5 bases). In germline, CDR1 is SEHNR, CDR2 FQNEAQ (reference sequence). Between the trimmed V and J ends, which lost 3 bases and 4 bases, there was a span of 9 bases. The CDR3 covers 13 residues. CDR3 amino acids: CASSFREGETQYF. The DNA for the CDR3 is TGTGCCAGCAGCTTCCGCGAGGGAGAGACCCAGTACTTC.

This clone turned up a few times. The rearrangement uses TRBV27 and TRBJ2-7; tentatively, D is TRBD2 (6 bases). Trimming removed 0 bases at V and 3 bases at J, with 9 bases between. The germline V gene encodes CDR1 MNHEY and CDR2 SMNVEV (reference sequence). CDR3 length: 14 residues. The CDR3 DNA reads TGTGCCAGCAGTTTATCTACTAGCCTCTACGAGCAGTACTTC. Translating it yields CASSLSTSLYEQYF.

The chain combines TRBV18 with TRBJ1-1; 9 bases map to TRBD1. The CDR3 is 16 amino acids. V shed 3 bases, J shed 6 bases, and the junction held 11 bases outside the gene matches. Germline CDR1 KGHSH, CDR2 LQKENI. For the CDR3, the DNA is TGTGCCAGCTCACCCAGCGCCGGGACAGGGATGGCTGAAGCTTTCTTT. Protein product: CASSPSAGTGMAEAFF.

This clone was observed once. The V call is TRBV4-1, the J call TRBJ1-6; D gene ambiguous. Germline assignment: CDR1 MGHRA and CDR2 YSYEKL. CDR3 length: 18 residues. Trimming left V 0 bases short and J 2 bases short, with 14 bases between. The CDR3 bases are TGCGCCAGCAGCCAAGAAGTTAATGTGAGGACCTATAATTCACCCCTCCACTTT. Its protein is CASSQEVNVRTYNSPLHF.

The chain carries TRBV14 and TRBJ2-7, with TRBD1 as a possible D gene (6 bases). Per germline, CDR1 SGHDN and CDR2 FVKESK. The CDR3 totals 14 residues. The V and J ends lost 3 bases and 5 bases respectively, with 14 bases between them. CDR3 DNA: TGTGCCAGCAGCCATATAGACAGGATCCACGAGCAGTACTTC. Amino acid sequence: CASSHIDRIHEQYF. The full variable domain, its missing parts supplied by reference TRBV14 and TRBJ2-7, is EAGVTQFPSHSVIEKGQTVTLRCDPISGHDNLYWYRRVMGKEIKFLLHFVKESKQDESGMPNNRFLAERTGGTYSTLKVQPAELEDSGVYFCASSHIDRIHEQYFGPGTRLTVT.

This clone was observed a handful of times. This chain links TRBV7-8 with TRBJ2-1; maybe TRBD2 (6 bases). V shed 5 bases and J shed 6 bases, with 17 bases lying between them. This CDR3 spans 15 amino acids. Germline assignment: CDR1 SGHVS and CDR2 FQNEAQ. The CDR3 DNA reads TGTGCCAGCAGCGTCCGGGACTTCCTACTCAATGAGCAGTTCTTC. It specifies CASSVRDFLLNEQFF. The whole variable domain, remainder taken from reference TRBV7-8 and TRBJ2-1, is GAGVSQSPRYKVAKRGQDVALRCDPISGHVSLFWYQQALGQGPEFLTYFQNEAQLDKSGLPSDRFFAERPEGSVSTLKIQRTQQEDSAVYLCASSVRDFLLNEQFFGPGTRLTVL.

J is TRBJ2-5 and V is TRBV24-1; 9 nucleotides align to TRBD1. The CDR3 has 15 residues. Germline CDR1 and CDR2: KGHDR and SFDVKD. The V and J ends lost 3 bases and 3 bases, in that order; junction bases with no gene match: 4. CDR3 region: CATSDATGGEETQYF. CDR3 nucleotide sequence: TGTGCCACCAGTGATGCCACAGGGGGCGAAGAGACCCAGTACTTC.

The chain couples TRBV10-3 to TRBJ1-2, with D possibly TRBD1 on 5 matching bases. There are 13 residues in the CDR3. The germline CDR1 and CDR2 sequences are ENHRY and SYGVKD. Trimming took 10 bases from V and 6 from J, leaving 18 bases between them. The CDR3 nucleotides read TGTGCCACCAGAGCCGGAGGGGCTGATGGCTACACCTTC. It translates to CATRAGGADGYTF.

About this clone itself: One end of the junction varies from germline; a read error may be responsible. The chain carries TRBV30 and TRBJ2-2; TRBD1 matches at 11 bases. CDR3 size: 17 residues. Germline CDR1 reads GTSNPN; CDR2 reads SVGIG (reference sequence). The CDR3 loop is CARRDRGSFANTGELFF. The CDR3, as DNA: TGTGCCCGGAGGGACAGGGGGAGTTTCGCGAACACCGGGGAGCTGTTTTTT.

The J gene is TRBJ2-2, the V gene TRBV7-3, with 7 positions matching TRBD1. The germline V gene has CDR1 SGHTA and CDR2 FQGTGA. The junction had 8 bases not matched to a gene; V was cut back by 5 bases and J by 2 bases. The length of the CDR3 is 16 residues. CDR3 nucleotides: TGTGCCAGCAGCCACTCCGGGACAGCCAACACCGGGGAGCTGTTTTTT. This translates into CASSHSGTANTGELFF.

V gene TRBV11-2 combines with J gene TRBJ2-2; no clear D. V lost 1 base and J lost 1, with 13 bases in between. Germline V lookup: CDR1 SGHAT, CDR2 FQNNGV. The CDR3 totals 17 residues. DNA for the CDR3: TGTGCCAGCAGCTTAGGCCGCGGCTCCGGGAACACCGGGGAGCTGTTTTTT. Its translation is CASSLGRGSGNTGELFF.

The chain is built from TRBV19 and TRBJ2-3, with 7 positions matching TRBD2. CDR1 is LNHDA and CDR2 is SQIVND in the germline V gene (reference sequence). There are 15 residues in the CDR3. V was clipped by 6 bases and J by 0 bases; unmatched bases: 6. CDR3 sequence (DNA): TGTGCCAGTAGCCTCTGGACTAGTAGCACAGATACGCAGTATTTT. Translation gives CASSLWTSSTDTQYF. Drawing the rest from reference TRBV19 and TRBJ2-3, the complete variable domain is DGGITQSPKYLFRKEGQNVTLSCEQNLNHDAMYWYRQDPGQGLRLIYYSQIVNDFQKGDIAEGYSVSREKKESFPLTVTSAQKNPTAFYLCASSLWTSSTDTQYFGPGTRLTVL.

The table lists this clone with a few counts. In nucleotides, the CDR3 is TGTGCCAGCAACCTAGCGGGAAATACGCAGTATTTT. Amino acid sequence: CASNLAGNTQYF. The chain uses TRBV6-5 and TRBJ2-3, with TRBD2 matching 9 bases. Germline lookup yields CDR1 MNHEY and CDR2 SVGAGI. The V and J ends lost 7 bases and 7 bases, in that order; junction bases with no gene match: 3. CDR3 length: 12 amino acids.